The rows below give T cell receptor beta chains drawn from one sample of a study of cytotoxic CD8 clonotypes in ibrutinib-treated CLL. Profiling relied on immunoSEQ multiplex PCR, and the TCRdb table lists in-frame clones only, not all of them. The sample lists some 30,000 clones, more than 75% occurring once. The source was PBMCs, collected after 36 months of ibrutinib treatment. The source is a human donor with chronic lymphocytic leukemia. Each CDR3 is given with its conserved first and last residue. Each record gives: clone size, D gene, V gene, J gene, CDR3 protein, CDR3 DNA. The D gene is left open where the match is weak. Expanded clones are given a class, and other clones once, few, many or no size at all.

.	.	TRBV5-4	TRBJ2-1	CASSLGGGQDYNEQFF	TGTGCCAGCAGCTTGGGGGGAGGACAGGATTACAATGAGCAGTTCTTC
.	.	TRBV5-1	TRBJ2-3	CASSRETDTQYF	TGCGCCAGCAGCAGAGAAACAGATACGCAGTATTTT
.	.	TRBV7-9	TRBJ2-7	CASGGTNDYEQYF	TGTGCCAGCGGGGGGACAAACGATTACGAGCAGTACTTC
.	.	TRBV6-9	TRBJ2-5	CASITPGTQYF	TGTGCCAGCATTACACCGGGGACCCAGTACTTC
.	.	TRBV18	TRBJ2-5	CASSLDPGRETQYF	TGTGCCAGCTCGCTTGATCCGGGGAGGGAGACCCAGTACTTC
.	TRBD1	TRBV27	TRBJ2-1	CATYSGTGNHEQFF	TGTGCCACATATTCCGGGACAGGGAACCATGAGCAGTTCTTC
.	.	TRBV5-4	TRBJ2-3	CASSTTDTQYF	TGTGCCAGCAGCACTACAGATACGCAGTATTTT
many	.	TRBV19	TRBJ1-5	CASSLGPGQPQHF	TGTGCCAGTAGTCTAGGGCCAGGACAGCCCCAGCATTTT
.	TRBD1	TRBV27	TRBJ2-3	CASSTGGRDTQYF	TGTGCCAGCAGTACAGGGGGCCGTGATACGCAGTATTTT
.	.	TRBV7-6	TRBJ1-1	CASSGALNTEAFF	TGTGCCAGCAGCGGTGCCCTGAACACTGAAGCTTTCTTT
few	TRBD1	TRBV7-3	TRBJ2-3	CASSPDRGDTQYF	TGTGCCAGCAGCCCTGACAGGGGGGATACGCAGTATTTT
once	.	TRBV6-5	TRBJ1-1	CASSYRAGATEAFF	TGTGCCAGCAGTTACAGGGCGGGGGCCACTGAAGCTTTCTTT
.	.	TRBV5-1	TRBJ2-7	CASSLGAVGYEQYF	TGCGCCAGCAGCTTGGGGGCGGTAGGCTACGAGCAGTACTTC
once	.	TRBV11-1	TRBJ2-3	CASSFPRQGTDTQYF	TGTGCCAGCAGCTTCCCACGACAGGGCACAGATACGCAGTATTTT
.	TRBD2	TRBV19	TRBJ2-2	CASSIDPPGLAGAGELFF	TGTGCCAGTAGTATAGATCCTCCGGGACTAGCGGGGGCCGGGGAGCTGTTTTTT
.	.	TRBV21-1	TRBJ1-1	CASSPGTEAFF	TGTGCCAGCAGCCCAGGGACCGAAGCTTTCTTT
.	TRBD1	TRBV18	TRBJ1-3	CASSHTKQGAFGNTIYF	TGTGCCAGCTCCCACACAAAACAGGGGGCTTTTGGAAACACCATATATTTT
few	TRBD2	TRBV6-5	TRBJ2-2	CATWFGGAGELFF	TGTGCCACCTGGTTCGGGGGGGCCGGGGAGCTGTTTTTT
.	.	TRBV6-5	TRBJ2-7	CASRRDNSYEQYF	TGTGCCAGCAGAAGGGACAACTCCTACGAGCAGTACTTC
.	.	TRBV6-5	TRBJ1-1	CASSYSDRNTEAFF	TGTGCCAGCAGTTATTCGGACAGGAACACTGAAGCTTTCTTT
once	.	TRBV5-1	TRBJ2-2	CASSLLNSRNTGELFF	TGCGCCAGCAGCTTGTTAAACAGCCGAAACACCGGGGAGCTGTTTTTT
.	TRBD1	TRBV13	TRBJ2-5	CASSSTGGRETQYF	TGTGCCAGCAGCTCCACAGGGGGTCGGGAGACCCAGTACTTC
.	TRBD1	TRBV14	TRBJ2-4	CASSQDDWTGGSVIQYF	TGTGCCAGCAGCCAAGATGATTGGACAGGGGGCAGCGTCATTCAGTACTTC
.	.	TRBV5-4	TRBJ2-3	CASSLETDTQYF	TGTGCCAGCAGCTTGGAAACAGATACGCAGTATTTT
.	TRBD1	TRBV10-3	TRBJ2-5	CAISRQGAYETQYF	TGTGCCATCAGTCGACAGGGGGCGTACGAGACCCAGTACTTC
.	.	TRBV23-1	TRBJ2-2	CASSHHEWGFTGELFF	TGCGCCAGCAGTCACCACGAATGGGGGTTCACCGGGGAGCTGTTTTTT
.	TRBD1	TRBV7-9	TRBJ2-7	CASSGSPGQGSYEQYF	TGTGCCAGCAGCGGATCTCCGGGACAGGGATCCTACGAGCAGTACTTC
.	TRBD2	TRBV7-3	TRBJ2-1	CASSPLAGAYNEQFF	TGTGCCAGCAGCCCCCTAGCGGGGGCCTACAATGAGCAGTTCTTC
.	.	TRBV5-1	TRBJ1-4	CASSLGQHFATNEKLFF	TGCGCCAGCAGCTTGGGACAGCACTTTGCAACTAATGAAAAACTGTTTTTT
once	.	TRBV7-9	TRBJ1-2	CASSHTREGSTGYTF	TGTGCCAGCAGCCACACCAGGGAGGGAAGTACGGGCTACACCTTC
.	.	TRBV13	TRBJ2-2	CASSLTTVNTGELFF	TGTGCCAGCAGCCTAACGACAGTTAACACCGGGGAGCTGTTTTTT
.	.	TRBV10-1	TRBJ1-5	CASSESPMEDPRPQHF	TGCGCCAGCAGTGAGTCCCCCATGGAGGACCCCAGGCCCCAGCATTTT
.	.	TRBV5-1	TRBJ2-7	CASSLAASYEQYF	TGCGCCAGCAGCTTGGCCGCGTCCTACGAGCAGTACTTC
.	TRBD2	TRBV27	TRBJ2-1	CASSLYVTAGVGSNEQFF	TGTGCCAGCAGTCTTTACGTTACAGCGGGGGTGGGAAGTAATGAGCAGTTCTTC
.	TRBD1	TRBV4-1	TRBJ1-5	CASRPGGRGNQPQHF	TGCGCCAGCAGGCCAGGGGGCAGGGGCAATCAGCCCCAGCATTTT
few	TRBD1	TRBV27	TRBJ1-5	CASSFGRGDQPQHF	TGTGCCAGCAGTTTCGGCAGGGGGGATCAGCCCCAGCATTTT
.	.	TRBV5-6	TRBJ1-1	CASSLFANTEAFF	TGTGCCAGCAGCTTGTTCGCGAACACTGAAGCTTTCTTT
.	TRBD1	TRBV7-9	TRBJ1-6	CASSPQGAYNSPLHF	TGTGCCAGCAGCCCCCAGGGGGCCTATAATTCACCCCTCCACTTT
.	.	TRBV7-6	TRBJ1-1	CASSSRGGNTEAFF	TGTGCCAGCAGCTCCCGGGGGGGGAACACTGAAGCTTTCTTT
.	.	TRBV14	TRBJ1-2	CASSQVAGAYNYGYTF	TGTGCCAGCAGCCAAGTCGCGGGAGCCTATAACTATGGCTACACCTTC
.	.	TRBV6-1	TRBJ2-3	CASSLGTDTQYF	TGTGCCAGTTCCCTGGGGACAGATACGCAGTATTTT
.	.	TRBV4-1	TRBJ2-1	CASSQAFPGDLEPFF	TGCGCCAGCAGCCAAGCCTTCCCCGGCGACTTGGAGCCGTTCTTC
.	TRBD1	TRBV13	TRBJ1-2	CASSLTGGVYGYTF	TGTGCCAGCAGCTTAACAGGGGGCGTTTATGGCTACACCTTC
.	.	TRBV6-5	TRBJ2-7	CASSYSAVSYEQYF	TGTGCCAGCAGTTACTCGGCAGTCTCCTACGAGCAGTACTTC
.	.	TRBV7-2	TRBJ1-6	CASSFRPGTDSPLHF	TGTGCCAGCAGCTTTCGTCCAGGGACGGATTCACCCCTCCACTTT
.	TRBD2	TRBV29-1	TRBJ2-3	CSVAGGLAVDGDTQYF	TGCAGCGTGGCCGGAGGACTAGCGGTTGACGGAGATACGCAGTATTTT
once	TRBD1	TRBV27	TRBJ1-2	CASRYLGTDYGYTF	TGTGCCAGCAGATATCTTGGGACAGACTATGGCTACACCTTC
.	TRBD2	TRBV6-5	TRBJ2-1	CASSQLAGGNEFF	TGTGCCAGCAGCCAACTAGCGGGGGGCAACGAGTTCTTC